Listed below are T cell receptor beta chains from one sample, sequenced in a study of cytomegalovirus exposure and HLA in healthy donors. This table comes from immunoSEQ multiplex PCR, and its TCRdb copy is limited to in-frame clones, with some not included. The sample yields about 170,000 clones, about 76% seen once. Sequencing input: PBMCs. The receptors were gathered from a woman aged 18-29 years in good health and CMV-seropositive. The CDR3 runs from the conserved cysteine through the conserved F or W. Each record gives: J gene, V gene, D gene, clone size, CDR3 protein, CDR3 DNA. A D gene is named only where the DNA matches it firmly. Some rows have no size entry. The others give once, few or many, or a class for an expanded clone.

J: TRBJ2-1
V: TRBV5-5
D: -
size: -
CDR3: CASRVRDFYNEQFF
DNA: TGTGCCAGCAGGGTACGGGACTTCTACAATGAGCAGTTCTTC

J: TRBJ2-5
V: TRBV4-2
D: -
size: -
CDR3: CASSQVPSQETQYF
DNA: TGTGCCAGCAGCCAAGTACCCAGCCAAGAGACCCAGTACTTC

J: TRBJ1-1
V: TRBV5-1
D: TRBD1
size: -
CDR3: CASSQPPGQGYNSPNTEAFF
DNA: TGCGCCAGCAGCCAACCTCCGGGACAGGGATACAACTCACCGAACACTGAAGCTTTCTTT

J: TRBJ1-6
V: TRBV7-2
D: TRBD1
size: -
CDR3: CASSLFETGGSGSPLHF
DNA: TGTGCCAGCAGCTTATTCGAAACAGGGGGCTCTGGTTCACCCCTCCACTTT

J: TRBJ2-3
V: TRBV27
D: -
size: -
CDR3: CASSFTFGTDTQYF
DNA: TGTGCCAGCAGTTTTACGTTCGGGACAGATACGCAGTATTTT

J: TRBJ2-7
V: TRBV4-3
D: -
size: few
CDR3: CASSQERSPAYEQYF
DNA: TGCGCCAGCAGCCAAGAGCGTAGCCCCGCCTACGAGCAGTACTTC

J: TRBJ1-2
V: TRBV5-5
D: -
size: -
CDR3: CASSRGGANYGYTF
DNA: TGTGCCAGCAGCCGGGGGGGGGCCAACTATGGCTACACCTTC

J: TRBJ2-5
V: TRBV29-1
D: -
size: -
CDR3: CSVERGEEETQYF
DNA: TGCAGCGTTGAACGTGGGGAGGAAGAGACCCAGTACTTC

J: TRBJ2-5
V: TRBV7-6
D: TRBD1
size: -
CDR3: CASTGQGTSEQYF
DNA: TGTGCCAGCACCGGACAGGGAACTAGTGAGCAGTACTTC

J: TRBJ2-1
V: TRBV4-3
D: TRBD1
size: -
CDR3: CASSRDRGTYNEQFF
DNA: TGCGCCAGCAGCCGAGACAGGGGGACCTACAATGAGCAGTTCTTC

J: TRBJ1-2
V: TRBV28
D: -
size: -
CDR3: CASRSTGTCTF
DNA: TGTGCCAGCAGGTCGACAGGAACTTGCACCTTC

J: TRBJ1-4
V: TRBV4-3
D: -
size: -
CDR3: CASSQSGAGDEKLFF
DNA: TGCGCCAGCAGCCAATCAGGGGCAGGGGATGAAAAACTGTTTTTT

J: TRBJ1-1
V: TRBV19
D: -
size: few
CDR3: CASSIAGDPLPTEAFF
DNA: TGTGCCAGTAGTATTGCGGGAGATCCCCTACCCACTGAAGCTTTCTTT

J: TRBJ1-3
V: TRBV4-3
D: TRBD1
size: few
CDR3: CASSQDRQGSGNTIYF
DNA: TGCGCCAGCAGCCAAGACCGACAGGGATCAGGAAACACCATATATTTT

J: TRBJ1-1
V: TRBV6-6
D: -
size: few
CDR3: CASTKGVEAFF
DNA: TGTGCCAGCACCAAAGGGGTTGAAGCTTTCTTT

J: TRBJ2-7
V: TRBV6-6
D: TRBD1
size: once
CDR3: CASSWETGGLEQYF
DNA: TGTGCCAGCAGTTGGGAAACAGGGGGCCTCGAGCAGTACTTC

J: TRBJ1-2
V: TRBV6-6
D: -
size: once
CDR3: CASTDVSSYGYTF
DNA: TGTGCCAGCACCGACGTTAGCTCCTATGGCTACACCTTC

J: TRBJ2-5
V: TRBV19
D: TRBD1
size: -
CDR3: CASSIGEGTAKETQYF
DNA: TGTGCCAGTAGTATCGGTGAGGGGACAGCTAAGGAGACCCAGTACTTC

J: TRBJ1-3
V: TRBV28
D: -
size: -
CDR3: CASSFTDSGNTIYF
DNA: TGTGCCAGCAGTTTCACAGACTCTGGAAACACCATATATTTT

J: TRBJ1-6
V: TRBV7-9
D: TRBD1
size: -
CDR3: CASSRDRGTSYNSPLHF
DNA: TGTGCCAGCAGCCGGGACAGGGGAACCTCCTATAATTCACCCCTCCACTTT

J: TRBJ1-5
V: TRBV30
D: -
size: -
CDR3: CAWKKESQSNQPQHF
DNA: TGTGCCTGGAAAAAGGAGTCCCAAAGCAATCAGCCCCAGCATTTT

J: TRBJ2-7
V: TRBV4-2
D: TRBD2
size: few
CDR3: CASSPGLAAYEQYF
DNA: TGTGCCAGCAGCCCCGGACTAGCGGCTTACGAGCAGTACTTC

J: TRBJ1-2
V: TRBV27
D: -
size: -
CDR3: CASSFSGVGYTF
DNA: TGTGCCAGCAGTTTTTCGGGGGTCGGCTACACCTTC

J: TRBJ1-2
V: TRBV4-3
D: TRBD1
size: few
CDR3: CASSQGVQGERDGYTF
DNA: TGCGCCAGCAGCCAAGGGGTACAGGGGGAGAGGGATGGCTACACCTTC

J: TRBJ2-1
V: TRBV7-7
D: TRBD2
size: -
CDR3: CASSTRAGGPTTEQFF
DNA: TGTGCTAGCAGCACCCGTGCGGGGGGCCCTACAACTGAGCAGTTCTTC

J: TRBJ2-5
V: TRBV6-1
D: -
size: once
CDR3: CASRILQAYQETQYF
DNA: TGTGCCAGCAGAATTTTACAAGCGTACCAAGAGACCCAGTACTTC

J: TRBJ1-4
V: TRBV6-1
D: TRBD1
size: -
CDR3: CASSALPGQGNEKLFF
DNA: TGTGCCAGCAGTGCCCTCCCGGGACAGGGGAATGAAAAACTGTTTTTT

J: TRBJ2-5
V: TRBV23-1
D: -
size: -
CDR3: CASSQSRRQSAIQETQYF
DNA: TGCGCCAGCAGTCAATCGCGCAGACAGTCCGCTATTCAAGAGACCCAGTACTTC

J: TRBJ2-6
V: TRBV19
D: -
size: -
CDR3: CASSLPMGGTGVSGANVLTF
DNA: TGTGCCAGTAGTCTACCCATGGGGGGGACAGGTGTCTCTGGGGCCAACGTCCTGACTTTC

J: TRBJ2-7
V: TRBV5-4
D: -
size: -
CDR3: CASSLGGGASYEQYF
DNA: TGTGCCAGCAGCTTGGGAGGGGGTGCCTCCTACGAGCAGTACTTC

J: TRBJ1-1
V: TRBV18
D: -
size: few
CDR3: CASSAQGTEAFF
DNA: TGTGCCAGCTCGGCTCAGGGAACTGAAGCTTTCTTT

J: TRBJ2-7
V: TRBV6-1
D: TRBD1
size: -
CDR3: CATRLGQGDYEQYF
DNA: TGTGCCACCCGGCTGGGACAGGGGGACTACGAGCAGTACTTC

J: TRBJ2-5
V: TRBV10-3
D: TRBD1
size: -
CDR3: CAISESRDRGPRETQYF
DNA: TGTGCCATCAGTGAGTCCAGGGACAGGGGGCCACGAGAGACCCAGTACTTC

J: TRBJ2-7
V: TRBV7-9
D: TRBD2
size: once
CDR3: CASSLVSGGSRHYEQYF
DNA: TGTGCCAGCAGCTTAGTTAGCGGGGGATCGCGGCACTACGAGCAGTACTTC

J: TRBJ1-1
V: TRBV7-2
D: -
size: -
CDR3: CASSLNRVQGNTEAFF
DNA: TGTGCCAGCAGCTTAAATAGGGTACAGGGTAACACTGAAGCTTTCTTT

J: TRBJ2-5
V: TRBV11-1
D: -
size: -
CDR3: CASSLSYEETQYF
DNA: TGTGCCAGCAGCTTATCCTATGAAGAGACCCAGTACTTC

J: TRBJ1-1
V: TRBV5-8
D: -
size: -
CDR3: CASSLGPEAFF
DNA: TGTGCCAGCAGCTTGGGGCCCGAAGCTTTCTTT